The text below deals with one T cell receptor (beta chain). Antigen specificity is unknown. The method was immunoSEQ multiplex PCR; TCRdb's version includes in-frame clones alone and lacks a portion of them. This table has some 90,000 clones, around 90% appearing once. This specimen belongs to a study of OX40 agonist ivuxolimab in advanced cancers. About the research overall: Under the entry rules, prior anti-PD-1, anti-PD-L1 or anti-CTLA-4 therapy was allowed, and less than 50% had some.

Findings of the study overall: People who partly responded at 0.1-3.0 mg/kg had some of the least clonal expansion seen. CD4+ and CD8+ blood T cells expanded clonally by week 6 at 0.1 to 3.0 mg/kg. Still undetermined is the antigen specificity of the expanded peripheral T cells.

The CDR3 is 19 residues long. Germline V lookup: CDR1 MDHEN, CDR2 SYDVKM. The trim removed 3 bases at V and 4 bases at J, leaving 17 bases unmatched. This clonotype was sampled from an adult with an advanced solid tumor such as melanoma, head and neck, liver or kidney cancer. The gene calls are TRBV28 and TRBJ2-2; TRBD2 matches at 7 bases. This material consisted of CD4+ or CD8+ T cells sorted from blood, taken in a trial of the OX40 agonist ivuxolimab. CDR3 nucleotides: TGTGCCAGCAGTTTTAAAGTTAGTACATGGGAGGGTCGCACCGGGGAGCTGTTTTTT. It encodes CASSFKVSTWEGRTGELFF.